Each of the 18 T cell receptor beta chains below was sequenced from the same sample in a study of identical twins' blood T cells. MiXCR, applied by TCRdb to the 5' RACE reads, yields one record per CDR3 protein. The table has 350,000 to 400,000 distinct CDR3 sequences, 28% seen once. Sequencing was done on a sample of PBMCs. The receptors come from a woman aged 18-55 years in good health.

This clonotype was counted ten times or more. This chain joins TRBV5-1 and TRBJ1-6; D is perhaps TRBD1 (5 bases). V lost 0 bases and J 7 bases, leaving 8 bases between the germline ends. CDR1 is SGHRS, CDR2 YFSETQ, per germline. The CDR3 runs 14 residues. The CDR3 DNA is TGCGCCAGCAGCTTGGGGCAGGGAAATTCACCCCTCCACTTT. Translation: CASSLGQGNSPLHF. Full variable domain (outside the CDR3, taken from reference TRBV5-1 and TRBJ1-6): KAGVTQTPRYLIKTRGQQVTLSCSPISGHRSVSWYQQTPGQGLQFLFEYFSETQRNKGNFPGRFSGRQFSNSRSEMNVSTLELGDSALYLCASSLGQGNSPLHFGNGTRLTVT.

This clonotype was seen a handful of times. V usage is TRBV7-9 and J usage is TRBJ2-5; D might be TRBD1 (6 bases). CDR1 and CDR2 (germline): SEHNR, FQNEAQ (reference sequence). The CDR3 runs 16 residues. V gave up 1 base and J gave up 1 base, with 13 bases separating them. CDR3 DNA: TGTGCCAGCAGCTTAGGCCTAAGGACAGTCCAAGAGACCCAGTACTTC. This gives the protein CASSLGLRTVQETQYF. The full variable domain, completed using reference TRBV7-9 and TRBJ2-5, is DTGVSQNPRHKITKRGQNVTFRCDPISEHNRLYWYRQTLGQGPEFLTYFQNEAQLEKSRLLSDRFSAERPKGSFSTLEIQRTEQGDSAMYLCASSLGLRTVQETQYFGPGTRLLVL.

The V call is TRBV5-1, the J call TRBJ1-1, with D unresolved. This CDR3 region has 15 residues. The ends were cut back, 1 base at V and 2 bases at J, with 12 bases in the middle. Germline loops: CDR1 SGHRS, CDR2 YFSETQ. The CDR3 nucleotides read TGCGCCAGCAGCTTGTCGGCCGGGAGTAACACTGAAGCTTTCTTT. It is translated as CASSLSAGSNTEAFF.

The chain is built from TRBV12-3 or TRBV12-4 and TRBJ1-1, with unresolved D. The CDR3 has 14 amino acids. V dropped 3 bases and J dropped 3 bases, with 11 bases sitting between them. CDR3 sequence: CASSFFGADTEAFF. CDR3 DNA: TGTGCCAGCAGTTTTTTTGGCGCGGACACTGAAGCTTTCTTT.

The chain couples TRBV10-3 to TRBJ2-1, with D possibly TRBD2 on 6 matching bases. The CDR3 consists of 11 residues. Germline CDR1 ENHRY, CDR2 SYGVKD. V gave up 8 bases and J gave up 7 bases, with 9 bases separating them. CDR3 bases: TGTGCCATCGGGACTGTTAATGAGCAGTTCTTC. It codes for CAIGTVNEQFF.

This clonotype has only a few counts. The chain has TRBV5-1 and TRBJ1-1; weak D call: TRBD1 (6 bases). The germline gives CDR1 SGHRS, CDR2 YFSETQ. The length of the CDR3 is 14 residues. Trimming shortened V by 2 bases and J by 3 bases, and 11 bases separated the two germline ends. CDR3 residues: CASSLMTGDTEAFF. Written as DNA, the CDR3 is TGCGCCAGCAGCTTAATGACAGGCGACACTGAAGCTTTCTTT.

The CDR3 sequence is CASSQRKKLFF. Here the CDR3 DNA reads TGCGCCAGCAGTCAACGAAAAAAACTGTTTTTT. The chain is built from TRBV23-1 and TRBJ1-4; no clear D. TRBV23-1 is an ORF, and what it does is uncertain. The CDR3 runs to 11 residues. The V end lost 2 bases, the J end lost 9 bases, and 4 bases lay between the germline ends.

Details on this clonotype: The junction departs from germline at one end; a sequencing error may be responsible. This chain links TRBV12-5 with TRBJ2-3; D call uncertain. CDR1 is LGHNT and CDR2 is FRNRAP in the germline V gene. The CDR3 contains 14 residues. As DNA, the CDR3 is TGCGCTAGTGGTTTGAGCGATGGGGCAGATACGCAGTATTTT. It encodes CASGLSDGADTQYF.

This clonotype appeared a few times. This chain uses TRBV5-5 with TRBJ1-1; no clear D. CDR3 length equals 12 residues. Germline assignment: CDR1 SGHKS and CDR2 YYEKEE (reference sequence). V gave up 2 bases and J gave up 6 bases, with 8 bases separating them. CDR3 bases: TGTGCCAGCAGCTTCCGCGGGGCTGAAGCTTTCTTT. Translation gives CASSFRGAEAFF.

There are a few counts of this clonotype. V usage is TRBV29-1 and J usage is TRBJ2-3; D might be TRBD1 (5 bases). V was shortened by 1 base and J by 0 bases, with 8 bases between the two germline ends. The CDR3 has 14 amino acids. The V gene's germline CDR1 is SQVTM and CDR2 ANQGSEA. CDR3 in DNA: TGCAGCGTTGAAGGACAGTATAGCACAGATACGCAGTATTTT. Residues: CSVEGQYSTDTQYF.

Many counts were recorded for this clonotype. V usage is TRBV6-5 and J usage is TRBJ2-1; no definite D call. Germline CDR1 reads MNHEY; CDR2 reads SVGAGI. The CDR3 length is 11 residues. V gave up 4 bases and J gave up 7 bases, with 5 bases separating them. The CDR3 loop reads CASSSSNEQFF. DNA for the CDR3: TGTGCCAGCAGTTCAAGTAATGAGCAGTTCTTC.

This clonotype was detected ten times or more. J is TRBJ1-1 and V is TRBV5-5; perhaps TRBD1 as D (5 bases). Trimming shortened V by 3 bases and J by 0 bases, and 12 bases separated the two germline ends. CDR3 length: 15 residues. Germline-derived CDR1 and CDR2 are SGHKS and YYEKEE (reference sequence). The CDR3 spells CASSSSRGMNTEAFF. DNA for the CDR3: TGTGCCAGCAGCTCATCCCGGGGCATGAACACTGAAGCTTTCTTT.

The chain recombines TRBV7-9 with TRBJ2-3, with unresolved D. This CDR3 contains 14 residues. Germline CDR1 is SEHNR and CDR2 is FQNEAQ (reference sequence). With 8 bases removed from V and 6 bases from J, the gap between germline ends came to 18 bases. This CDR3 reads CASVERNRRDTQYF. CDR3 DNA sequence: TGTGCCAGCGTTGAGAGAAACCGTCGGGATACGCAGTATTTT.

J is TRBJ2-1 and V is TRBV11-2; the match to TRBD2 covers 7 bases. Germline CDR1 SGHAT, CDR2 FQNNGV. Losses at the gene ends were 4 bases for V and 4 bases for J; bases not matched to a gene: 7. The CDR3 consists of 15 residues. This CDR3 reads CASSSRGLRYNEQFF. For the CDR3, the DNA is TGTGCCAGCAGCTCGAGGGGACTACGGTACAATGAGCAGTTCTTC.

The chain joins TRBV29-1 to TRBJ2-1; D is uncertain. V lost 7 bases, J lost 3 bases, and 16 bases lay in between. The germline gives CDR1 SQVTM, CDR2 ANQGSEA. CDR3 length: 14 amino acids. Written as DNA, the CDR3 is TGCAGCGCGCCCCTGAAATCACTCTACAATGAGCAGTTCTTC. Translated, it gives CSAPLKSLYNEQFF.

Points on this clonotype: One junction end disagrees with the germline gene, perhaps due to a read error. V usage is TRBV27 and J usage is TRBJ1-6; D is undetermined. CDR1 and CDR2 from the germline V gene are MNHEY and SMNVEV (reference sequence). This CDR3 is 12 amino acids long. The CDR3 protein is CTSSLTNSPLHF. CDR3 DNA: TGTACCAGCAGTTTAACGAATTCACCCCTCCACTTT.

This clonotype appeared many times. The gene calls are TRBV20-1 and TRBJ2-2; 9 nucleotides line up with TRBD2. Germline V gene data show CDR1 as DFQATT and CDR2 as SNEGSKA (reference sequence). The CDR3 has 16 amino acids. Trimming cost V 2 bases and J 0 bases; bases outside gene matches: 4. DNA for the CDR3: TGCAGTGCTAGATGGGCTAGCGGGGCGAACACCGGGGAGCTGTTTTTT. Its protein is CSARWASGANTGELFF.

This clonotype has only one observation. A clone one base away is much larger, so this may be a read error. The DNA of the CDR3 is TGTGCCATCAGTCAATACTACGGGGACAGCTATGGCTACACCTTC. It yields the protein CAISQYYGDSYGYTF. This chain links TRBV25-1 with TRBJ1-2, with 7 bases matching TRBD1. Germline lookup yields CDR1 MGHDK and CDR2 SYGVNS. This CDR3 spans 15 amino acids.